This paragraph reports one TCR beta chain. A junction boundary mismatches the germline segment, possibly from a read error. The sample comes from a study of T-cell memory formation after mild COVID-19. TCRdb passed the 5' RACE reads through MiXCR, listing each CDR3 protein once. The sample comprises 110,000 or so distinct CDR3 sequences, 20% to 25% of which are singletons, and 41% rests with the top ten. Sequencing was performed on PBMCs or a T cell subset sorted from them (not recorded which). This TCR derives from a man between 18 and 35 years old who had mild COVID-19 (a few samples of this study predate the infection). Cell type and time point are not known.

In nucleotides, the CDR3 is TGCAGCGTCGAAGGGGGTCTCACTGAAGCTTTCTTT. Residues: CSVEGGLTEAFF. The chain couples TRBV29-1 to TRBJ1-1; D might be TRBD1 (6 bases). CDR3 length: 12 residues. From germline, CDR1 is SQVTM and CDR2 ANQGSEA.